This T cell receptor (beta chain) emerged from a study of cytomegalovirus exposure and HLA in healthy donors. The CDR3 covers 15 residues. Per the germline V gene, CDR1 is KGHSH and CDR2 is LQKENI. The trim removed 2 bases at V and 8 bases at J, leaving 6 bases unmatched. General observations from the study: High sensitivity and specificity were reportedly achieved when the classifier diagnosed cytomegalovirus status. Previous analysis showed most TCR beta V segments were productive about 87% or about 30% of the time.

Details on this clone: The antigen is undetermined.

Primers for the PCR totalled 60 Vbeta and 13 Jbeta. TCRdb's copy holds only in-frame clones and misses some; the assay was immunoSEQ multiplex PCR. Here the sample table reports about 52,000 clones. The chain uses TRBV18 and TRBJ1-4; 9 bases line up with TRBD1. The sample consisted of PBMCs. The sequence derives from a woman aged 60-70 years in good health and CMV-seropositive. The CDR3: CASSPSQGAQEKLFF. Written as DNA, the CDR3 is TGTGCCAGCTCACCATCACAGGGGGCGCAGGAAAAACTGTTTTTT.